The rows below give T cell receptor beta chains drawn from one sample of a study of beta chain features in type 1 diabetes. Sequencing used immunoSEQ multiplex PCR; TCRdb keeps in-frame clones, though not all of them. Of around 300,000 clones listed, about 15% are singletons. Material for sequencing was naive CD4+ T cells from blood. The receptors come from a man younger than 35 with type 1 diabetes. CDR3s leave out the opening cysteine and the closing phenylalanine or tryptophan. Fields, in order: J gene, V gene, CDR3 protein.

TRBJ2-3	TRBV20-1	SARGLDTQY
TRBJ2-3	TRBV29-1	SAPLAGGSDTQY
TRBJ2-2	TRBV7-9	ASSWNRGPNTGELF
TRBJ2-2	TRBV7-9	ASSLVSQNTGELF
TRBJ2-1	TRBV4-3	ASSSDATSREQF
TRBJ2-1	TRBV5-1	ASSQGTSGKSSYNEQF
TRBJ1-1	TRBV6-4	ASSRDRGLTEAF
TRBJ2-4	TRBV18	ASSAIQGHLAKNIQY
TRBJ2-3	TRBV7-6	ASSPPGLAGDTQY
TRBJ2-1	TRBV19	ASRGGRSYNEQF
TRBJ2-3	TRBV6-5	ATRGGRPSDTQY
TRBJ2-5	TRBV6-5	ASSFRASQETQY
TRBJ2-7	TRBV4-1	ASSQVPLSYEQY
TRBJ2-7	TRBV4-1	ASSQDRSTSGPLYEQY
TRBJ1-2	TRBV15	ATSSRWGEGVYYGYT